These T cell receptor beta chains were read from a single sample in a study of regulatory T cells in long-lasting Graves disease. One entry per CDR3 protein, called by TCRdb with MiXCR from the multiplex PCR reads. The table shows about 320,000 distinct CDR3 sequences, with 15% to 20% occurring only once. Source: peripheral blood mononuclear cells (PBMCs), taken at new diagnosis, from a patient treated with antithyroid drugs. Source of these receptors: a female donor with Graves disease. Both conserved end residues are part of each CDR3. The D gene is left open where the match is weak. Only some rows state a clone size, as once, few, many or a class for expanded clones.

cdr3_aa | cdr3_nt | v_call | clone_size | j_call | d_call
CASSMTGQPQHF | TGTGCCAGCAGCATGACCGGGCAGCCCCAGCATTTT | TRBV7-6 | few | TRBJ1-5 | .
CASSLVDGAANF | TGCGCCAGCAGCTTGGTGGATGGGGCTGCGAACTTT | TRBV5-1 | once | TRBJ1-1 | .
CASSYLRGGGFNEQFF | TGTGCCAGCAGTTATTTACGGGGCGGCGGCTTCAATGAGCAGTTCTTC | TRBV6-5 | few | TRBJ2-1 | .
CATSRVGLTTGSYEQYF | TGTGCCACCAGCAGAGTGGGTCTGACGACGGGTTCCTACGAGCAGTACTTC | TRBV15 | many | TRBJ2-7 | .
CSASSSGRAGAYEQYF | TGCAGTGCTAGCTCTAGCGGGAGGGCCGGCGCCTACGAGCAGTACTTC | TRBV20-1 | many | TRBJ2-7 | TRBD2
CASSQDWGLAGTIDTQYF | TGTGCCAGCAGCCAAGATTGGGGACTAGCGGGAACTATAGATACGCAGTATTTT | TRBV3-1 | . | TRBJ2-3 | TRBD2
CASSLEIGELFF | TGTGCCAGCAGCTTAGAAATCGGGGAGCTGTTTTTT | TRBV7-9 | many | TRBJ2-2 | .
CASSFLAQGGNEQFF | TGCGCCAGCAGCTTCTTAGCACAGGGGGGCAATGAGCAGTTCTTC | TRBV5-1 | many | TRBJ2-1 | TRBD1
CSASSWREGLNEQFF | TGCAGTGCTAGTTCCTGGCGGGAGGGCCTCAATGAGCAGTTCTTC | TRBV20-1 | many | TRBJ2-1 | TRBD2
CASSEFGRGPKEKLFF | TGTGCCAGCAGTGAATTCGGCAGGGGCCCAAAGGAAAAACTGTTTTTT | TRBV25-1 | . | TRBJ1-4 | .
CASRSGKGATDTQYF | TGTGCCAGCAGGTCCGGTAAGGGTGCGACAGATACGCAGTATTTT | TRBV7-2 | . | TRBJ2-3 | .
CASSILTDDSNQPQHF | TGTGCCAGCAGCATATTAACAGATGATAGCAATCAGCCCCAGCATTTT | TRBV28 | many | TRBJ1-5 | .
CASSALTGAFSYEQYF | TGTGCCAGCTCGGCCCTCACAGGGGCCTTCTCCTACGAGCAGTACTTC | TRBV11-2 | few | TRBJ2-7 | TRBD1
CASSLAEGVAKNIQYF | TGTGCCAGCAGCCTCGCGGAGGGGGTGGCCAAAAACATTCAGTACTTC | TRBV7-8 | many | TRBJ2-4 | .
CASSPRPTDTQYF | TGTGCCAGCTCACCACGGCCCACAGATACGCAGTATTTT | TRBV18 | many | TRBJ2-3 | .
CASSSQGLAGGPLYSETQYF | TGTGCCAGCAGTTCACAGGGACTAGCGGGAGGGCCTTTGTATTCTGAGACCCAGTACTTC | TRBV27 | many | TRBJ2-5 | TRBD2
CASSETGGQGAETQYF | TGTGCCAGCAGTGAAACTGGAGGACAGGGGGCAGAGACCCAGTACTTC | TRBV6-1 | . | TRBJ2-5 | TRBD1
CASSAVRGPLTLYEQYF | TGTGCCAGCAGCGCGGTCAGGGGCCCACTTACTCTCTACGAGCAGTACTTC | TRBV11-2 | many | TRBJ2-7 | .
CASSQYSGNTGELFF | TGTGCCAGCAGCCAATATAGCGGGAACACCGGGGAGCTGTTTTTT | TRBV4-2 | many | TRBJ2-2 | .
CAISEILAGGGHEQYF | TGTGCCATCAGTGAGATACTAGCGGGAGGGGGCCACGAGCAGTACTTC | TRBV10-3 | many | TRBJ2-7 | TRBD2
CDSSPVTSRDELCEQYF | TGTGACAGTAGTCCAGTGACCTCCCGGGACGAACTATGCGAGCAGTACTTC | TRBV19 | . | TRBJ2-7 | .
CASRPGTGGNTIYF | TGTGCCAGCAGACCCGGGACAGGTGGAAACACCATATATTTT | TRBV3-1 | few | TRBJ1-3 | TRBD1
CASSDRESGGYTF | TGTGCCAGCAGCGACAGGGAATCTGGTGGCTACACCTTC | TRBV6-2/TRBV6-3 | many | TRBJ1-2 | TRBD1
CASSLFRDTGELFF | TGTGCCAGCAGCTTATTTCGGGACACCGGGGAGCTGTTTTTT | TRBV7-9 | few | TRBJ2-2 | .
CASSLSVGPSTDTQYF | TGTGCCAGCAGCTTATCGGTGGGACCCAGCACAGATACGCAGTATTTT | TRBV7-2 | few | TRBJ2-3 | .
CASRDTSGSTDTQYF | TGTGCCAGCAGGGATACTAGCGGGAGTACGGATACGCAGTATTTT | TRBV2 | . | TRBJ2-3 | TRBD2
CASSAGTGAAGLYEQYF | TGTGCCAGCAGCGCCGGGACAGGGGCCGCCGGCCTTTACGAGCAGTACTTC | TRBV11-3 | . | TRBJ2-7 | TRBD1
CSVAGTGAINYGYTF | TGCAGCGTTGCCGGGACAGGGGCCATTAACTATGGCTACACCTTC | TRBV29-1 | many | TRBJ1-2 | TRBD1
CASSLFTLNTEAFF | TGTGCCAGCAGTTTGTTTACGTTGAACACTGAAGCTTTCTTT | TRBV28 | . | TRBJ1-1 | .
CASSFYSGRQFGTDTQYF | TGCGCCAGCAGCTTTTACAGCGGGAGGCAGTTTGGCACAGATACGCAGTATTTT | TRBV5-1 | many | TRBJ2-3 | TRBD2
CASSDSSSAEAFF | TGTGCCAGCAGTGACTCGAGTTCAGCCGAAGCTTTCTTT | TRBV6-4 | . | TRBJ1-1 | .
CSVGGKDEQYF | TGCAGCGTTGGGGGTAAGGACGAGCAGTACTTC | TRBV29-1 | few | TRBJ2-7 | .
CASSPPGLQGPEQFYEQYF | TGTGCCAGCAGCCCCCCGGGTTTACAGGGGCCGGAACAATTCTACGAGCAGTACTTC | TRBV11-2 | many | TRBJ2-7 | TRBD1
CASSPGQGYMNTEAFF | TGTGCCAGCAGCCCGGGACAGGGGTACATGAACACTGAAGCTTTCTTT | TRBV3-1 | . | TRBJ1-1 | TRBD1
CSVDWTGLNTEAFF | TGCAGCGTTGATTGGACAGGGTTGAACACTGAAGCTTTCTTT | TRBV29-1 | many | TRBJ1-1 | TRBD1
CASSYSSWADTQYF | TGTGCCAGCAGTTACTCGAGTTGGGCAGATACGCAGTATTTT | TRBV6-2/TRBV6-3 | few | TRBJ2-3 | .